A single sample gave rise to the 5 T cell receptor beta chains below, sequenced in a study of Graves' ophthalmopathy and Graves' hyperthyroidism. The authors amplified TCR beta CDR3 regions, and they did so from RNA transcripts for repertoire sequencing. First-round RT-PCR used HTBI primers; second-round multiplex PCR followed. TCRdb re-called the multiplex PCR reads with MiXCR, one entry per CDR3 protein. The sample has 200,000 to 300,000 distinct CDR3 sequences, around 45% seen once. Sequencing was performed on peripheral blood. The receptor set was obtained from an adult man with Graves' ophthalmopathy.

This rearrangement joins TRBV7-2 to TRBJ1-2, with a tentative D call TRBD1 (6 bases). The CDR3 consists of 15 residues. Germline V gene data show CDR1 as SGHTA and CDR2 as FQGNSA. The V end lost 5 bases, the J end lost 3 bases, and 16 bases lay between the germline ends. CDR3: CASSHGQPGDYGYTF. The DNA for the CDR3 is TGTGCCAGCAGCCACGGACAGCCGGGGGACTATGGCTACACCTTC.

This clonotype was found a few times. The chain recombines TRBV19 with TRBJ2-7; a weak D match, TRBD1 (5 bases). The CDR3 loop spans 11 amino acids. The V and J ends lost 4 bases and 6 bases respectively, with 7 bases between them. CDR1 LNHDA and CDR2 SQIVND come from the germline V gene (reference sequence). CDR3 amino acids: CASSTRGEQYF. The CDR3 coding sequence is TGTGCCAGTAGTACAAGGGGCGAGCAGTACTTC.

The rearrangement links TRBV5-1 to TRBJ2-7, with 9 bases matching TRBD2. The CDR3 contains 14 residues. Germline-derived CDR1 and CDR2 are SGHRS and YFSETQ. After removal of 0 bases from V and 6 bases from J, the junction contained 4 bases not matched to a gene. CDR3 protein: CASSLEGLAREQYF. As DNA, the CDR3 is TGCGCCAGCAGCTTGGAGGGACTAGCACGCGAGCAGTACTTC.

CDR3 sequence reads: CASTAGTGWEKLFF. Written as DNA, the CDR3 is TGTGCCAGCACCGCAGGGACCGGGTGGGAAAAACTGTTTTTT. V and J are TRBV12-3 or TRBV12-4 and TRBJ1-4; maybe TRBD1 (5 bases). Between the trimmed V and J ends, which lost 7 bases and 8 bases, there was a span of 17 bases. This CDR3 is built from 14 residues.

The CDR3 DNA reads TGTGCCACCAGCAGAGATCCGCAGGGCCTCTGGGGCTACACCTTC. Amino acid sequence: CATSRDPQGLWGYTF. The J gene is TRBJ1-2, the V gene TRBV15; D possibly corresponds to TRBD1 (5 bases). The CDR3 consists of 15 residues. V lost 0 bases to trimming and J lost 8 bases, with 16 bases between them. The germline CDR1 and CDR2 sequences are LNHNV and YYDKDF (reference sequence).